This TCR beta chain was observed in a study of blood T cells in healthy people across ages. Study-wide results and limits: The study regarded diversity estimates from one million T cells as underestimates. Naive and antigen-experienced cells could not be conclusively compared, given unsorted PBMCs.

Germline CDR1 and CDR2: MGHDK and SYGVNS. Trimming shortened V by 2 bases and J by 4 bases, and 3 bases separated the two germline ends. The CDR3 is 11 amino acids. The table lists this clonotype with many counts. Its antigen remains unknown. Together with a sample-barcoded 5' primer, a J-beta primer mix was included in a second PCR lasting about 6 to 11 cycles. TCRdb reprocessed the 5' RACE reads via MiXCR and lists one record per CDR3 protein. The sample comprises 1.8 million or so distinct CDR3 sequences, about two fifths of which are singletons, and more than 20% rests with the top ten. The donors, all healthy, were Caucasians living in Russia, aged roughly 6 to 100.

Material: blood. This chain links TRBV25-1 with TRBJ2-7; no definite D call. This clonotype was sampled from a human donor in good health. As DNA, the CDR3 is TGTGCCAGCAGTGAAGAATACGAGCAGTACTTC. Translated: CASSEEYEQYF.